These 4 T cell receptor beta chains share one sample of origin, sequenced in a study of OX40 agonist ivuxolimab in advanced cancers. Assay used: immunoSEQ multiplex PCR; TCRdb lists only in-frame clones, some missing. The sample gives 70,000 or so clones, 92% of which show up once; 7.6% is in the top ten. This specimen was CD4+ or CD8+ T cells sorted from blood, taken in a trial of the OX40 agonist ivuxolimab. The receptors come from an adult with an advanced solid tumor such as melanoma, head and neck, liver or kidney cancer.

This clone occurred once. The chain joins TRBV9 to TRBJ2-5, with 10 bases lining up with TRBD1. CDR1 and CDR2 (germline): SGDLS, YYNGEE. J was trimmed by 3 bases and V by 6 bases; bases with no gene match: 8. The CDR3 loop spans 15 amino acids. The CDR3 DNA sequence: TGTGCCAGCACCGCATCCGGGACAGGGGAAGAGACCCAGTACTTC. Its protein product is CASTASGTGEETQYF.

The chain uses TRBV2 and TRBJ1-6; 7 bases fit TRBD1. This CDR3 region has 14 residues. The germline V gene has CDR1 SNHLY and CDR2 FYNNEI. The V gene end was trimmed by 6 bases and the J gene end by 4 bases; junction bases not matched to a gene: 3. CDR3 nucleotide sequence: TGTGCCAGCAGCTTGACAGGGTATAATTCACCCCTCCACTTT. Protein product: CASSLTGYNSPLHF.

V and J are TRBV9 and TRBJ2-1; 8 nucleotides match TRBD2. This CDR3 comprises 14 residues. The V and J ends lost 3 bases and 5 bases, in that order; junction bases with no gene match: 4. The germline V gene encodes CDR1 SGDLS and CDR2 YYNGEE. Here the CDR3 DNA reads TGTGCCAGCAGCGCCACGGGGGGGCACAATGAGCAGTTCTTC. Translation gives CASSATGGHNEQFF.

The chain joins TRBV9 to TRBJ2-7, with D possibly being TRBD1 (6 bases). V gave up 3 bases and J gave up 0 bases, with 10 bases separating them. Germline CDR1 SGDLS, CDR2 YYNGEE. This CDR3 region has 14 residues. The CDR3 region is CASSGQTGSYEQYF. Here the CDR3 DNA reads TGTGCCAGCAGCGGACAGACAGGCTCCTACGAGCAGTACTTC.